This is a list of T cell receptor beta chains from one sample in a study of vaccination effects on CD4 cells after COVID-19. Here immunoSEQ multiplex PCR was the method, and the copy in TCRdb shows in-frame clones only, minus some. The sample records around 68,000 clones, about 80% being singletons. The antigens for these receptors are not known. The sequencing here drew on CD4+ T cells from PBMCs cultured with SARS-CoV-2 spike peptides, taken before COVID-19 vaccination. The receptors stem from a human donor who received a COVID-19 vaccine. The CDR3 runs from the conserved cysteine through the conserved F or W. D genes are given only for firm matches. Clone size is not always given. Where it is, it says once, few, many or a class for expanded clones.

j_gene	abundance	d_gene	v_gene	CDR3aa	CDR3nt
TRBJ2-2	-	-	TRBV5-1	CASSLGLTNTGELFF	TGCGCCAGCAGCTTGGGGTTAACGAACACCGGGGAGCTGTTTTTT
TRBJ2-1	-	TRBD1	TRBV9	CASSVGNSDRAYNEQFF	TGTGCCAGCAGCGTCGGCAACTCGGACAGGGCCTACAATGAGCAGTTCTTC
TRBJ1-3	-	-	TRBV6-1	CASSEDWTRNTIYF	TGTGCCAGCAGTGAAGACTGGACCCGAAACACCATATATTTT
TRBJ1-5	-	-	TRBV18	CASSPGATGNQPQHF	TGTGCCAGCTCACCCGGGGCGACGGGGAACCAGCCCCAGCATTTT
TRBJ1-5	-	-	TRBV28	CASSFQRNQPQHF	TGTGCCAGCAGTTTTCAGCGTAATCAGCCCCAGCATTTT
TRBJ1-2	-	-	TRBV3-1/TRBV3-2	CASSQRTQYGYTF	TGTGCCAGCAGCCAAAGGACACAGTATGGCTACACCTTC
TRBJ1-6	few	-	TRBV30	CAWKQYNSPLHF	TGTGCCTGGAAGCAGTATAATTCACCCCTCCACTTT
TRBJ2-3	-	-	TRBV7-9	CASSSQPTDTQYF	TGTGCCAGCAGCTCCCAACCCACAGATACGCAGTATTTT
TRBJ1-4	few	-	TRBV5-1	CASTESATNEKLFF	TGCGCCAGCACTGAATCTGCCACTAATGAAAAACTGTTTTTT
TRBJ2-1	-	-	TRBV27	CASSLSQSTYNEQFF	TGTGCCAGCAGTTTATCACAGTCGACTTACAATGAGCAGTTCTTC
TRBJ2-1	few	-	TRBV6-6	CASHSLWAVYNEQFF	TGTGCCAGCCATTCTCTCTGGGCAGTCTACAATGAGCAGTTCTTC
TRBJ1-1	medium-sized	-	TRBV15	CATSRGQSNTEAFF	TGTGCCACCAGCAGAGGACAGTCGAACACTGAAGCTTTCTTT
TRBJ1-5	few	-	TRBV28	CASSYTPGGFSNQPQHF	TGTGCCAGCAGTTACACACCCGGGGGGTTTAGCAATCAGCCCCAGCATTTT
TRBJ1-3	-	TRBD1	TRBV5-5	CATGQGGNTIYF	TGTGCCACCGGACAGGGTGGAAACACCATATATTTT
TRBJ1-5	once	-	TRBV15	CATSLSSNQPQHF	TGTGCCACCAGCTTGAGTAGCAATCAGCCCCAGCATTTT
TRBJ1-2	-	-	TRBV27	CASAPRGGGGYTF	TGTGCCAGCGCCCCAAGAGGGGGGGGTGGCTACACCTTC
TRBJ2-1	-	-	TRBV21-1	CASSKGGGAPTNEQFF	TGTGCCAGCAGCAAAGGAGGGGGGGCTCCCACTAATGAGCAGTTCTTC
TRBJ2-3	-	TRBD2	TRBV24-1	CATSDWASGAPDTQYF	TGTGCCACCAGTGATTGGGCTAGCGGGGCGCCAGATACGCAGTATTTT
TRBJ1-2	-	TRBD1	TRBV4-1	CASSHWTGVGYTF	TGCGCCAGCAGCCATTGGACAGGGGTTGGCTACACCTTC
TRBJ2-1	-	TRBD1	TRBV3-1/TRBV3-2	CASSHRGREQFF	TGTGCCAGCAGCCACAGGGGGCGAGAGCAGTTCTTC
TRBJ2-5	few	-	TRBV18	CASSPQWGETQYF	TGTGCCAGCTCACCACAGTGGGGGGAGACCCAGTACTTC
TRBJ1-4	-	-	TRBV5-5	CASSLPVATNEKLFF	TGTGCCAGCAGCTTGCCAGTTGCAACTAATGAAAAACTGTTTTTT
TRBJ2-6	-	TRBD2	TRBV11-2	CASSRGGTGANVLTF	TGTGCCAGCAGCCGGGGGGGGACTGGGGCCAACGTCCTGACTTTC
TRBJ2-3	-	-	TRBV6-6	CASTKGGSSTDTQYF	TGTGCCAGCACCAAGGGCGGTTCCTCCACAGATACGCAGTATTTT
TRBJ1-1	once	-	TRBV6-4	CASSDRENTEAFF	TGTGCCAGCAGTGACAGGGAGAACACTGAAGCTTTCTTT
TRBJ1-2	-	TRBD1	TRBV5-4	CASSSEQGADYGYTF	TGTGCCAGCAGCTCGGAACAGGGGGCAGACTATGGCTACACCTTC
TRBJ2-5	-	-	TRBV24-1	CATSDPGRPETQYF	TGTGCCACCAGTGATCCGGGCCGACCGGAGACCCAGTACTTC
TRBJ1-1	once	-	TRBV27	CASTIRSGGTEAFF	TGTGCCAGCACCATTAGGTCGGGGGGCACTGAAGCTTTCTTT
TRBJ2-1	-	-	TRBV19	CASVMYNEQFF	TGTGCCAGTGTAATGTACAATGAGCAGTTCTTC
TRBJ1-6	-	-	TRBV3-1/TRBV3-2	CASSSSRTDVYIPLHF	TGTGCCAGCAGCTCTTCCAGGACAGACGTATATATTCCCCTCCACTTT
TRBJ1-3	once	-	TRBV28	CASSLVGTVSGNTIYF	TGTGCCAGCAGTTTAGTCGGTACCGTCTCTGGAAACACCATATATTTT
TRBJ2-2	-	TRBD1	TRBV24-1	CATSDPGQGDTGELFF	TGTGCCACCAGTGATCCGGGACAGGGGGATACCGGGGAGCTGTTTTTT
TRBJ1-5	few	-	TRBV18	CASSPRSGGNQPQHF	TGTGCCAGCTCACCACGGTCTGGTGGCAATCAGCCCCAGCATTTT
TRBJ1-1	-	TRBD1	TRBV25-1	CASRDRGLATEAFF	TGTGCCAGCAGAGACAGGGGCCTGGCCACTGAAGCTTTCTTT
TRBJ1-1	few	-	TRBV7-9	CASSPRAGNTEAFF	TGTGCCAGCAGCCCCAGGGCGGGGAACACTGAAGCTTTCTTT